The clone carrying this TCR beta chain came up many times. What it binds is not known. Using RNA transcripts as the source, TCR beta CDR3 regions were amplified. An initial round of RT-PCR targeting the TCR CDR3 relied on the HTBI primer set. TCRdb analysed the multiplex PCR reads with MiXCR anew, one entry per CDR3 protein. The sample has 450,000 to 700,000 distinct CDR3 sequences, 46% seen once. CDR1 and CDR2 from the germline V gene are WNHNN and SYGVQD (reference sequence). The CDR3 is made up of 15 amino acids. Losses at the gene ends were 2 bases for V and 4 bases for J; bases not matched to a gene: 1. The sample originates from a study of T cells in Graves' hyperthyroidism and ophthalmopathy. Study observations and caveats: Using 13 V-J features, a model discriminated ophthalmopathy from stable hyperthyroidism.

The definition of stable Graves' hyperthyroidism was no ophthalmopathy progression within 18 months. This TCR came from a woman aged 18-29 years with Graves' hyperthyroidism. The material sequenced was peripheral blood or thyroid tissue (not recorded which). The rearrangement joins TRBV10-1 to TRBJ2-2; 10 nucleotides align to TRBD2. The CDR3 coding sequence is TGCGCCAGCAGTGAGACTAGCGGGACCACCGGGGAGCTGTTTTTT. Protein: CASSETSGTTGELFF.